This T cell receptor beta chain was identified during a study of control samples from healthy donors and cancer patients. Sequencing was performed with immunoSEQ multiplex PCR; in TCRdb, only in-frame clones are kept and a portion is missing. The sample contains 150,000 to 200,000 clones, 90% of which appear only once. The J segment lost 11 bases and the V segment lost 5 bases, leaving 8 bases of the junction unmatched. The CDR3 length is 13 residues. The rearrangement links TRBV12-3 or TRBV12-4 to TRBJ1-5, with 8 bases identical to TRBD1. The TCR was taken from a woman aged 45-65 years in good health. Sequencing was performed on blood. In DNA, the CDR3 is TGTGCCAGCAGTCTCGGACAGGGTCTAGCCCAGCATTTT. It translates to CASSLGQGLAQHF.